The clone carrying this T cell receptor (beta chain) occurred a few times. Per the germline V gene, CDR1 is SGHVS and CDR2 is FQNEAQ. The CDR3 sequence is 15 residues long. Trimming pared 0 bases from V and 6 bases from J, leaving 9 bases between. TCRdb's table, derived via immunoSEQ multiplex PCR, lists solely in-frame clones and lacks some. Here the sample spans 65,000 or so clones, about nine tenths being singletons. These data come from a study of blood T cell repertoires in COVID-19. The V call is TRBV7-8, the J call TRBJ1-6; D gene ambiguous. This TCR was sampled from a human donor with acute or convalescent COVID-19. The donor label of this sample is uncertain. The sequenced sample consisted of peripheral blood. The CDR3 sequence: CASSLASTPNSPLHF. CDR3 nucleotide sequence: TGTGCCAGCAGCTTAGCCAGTACGCCTAATTCACCCCTCCACTTT.